The entry below gives a single TCR beta chain sequence along with its context. The germline V gene has CDR1 GTSNPN and CDR2 SVGIG (reference sequence). Trimming stripped 3 bases from V and 8 bases from J, with 10 bases between. The CDR3 has 11 residues. This entry comes from a study of T cell responses to AZD1222 COVID-19 vaccine. Profiled with immunoSEQ multiplex PCR; TCRdb holds only in-frame clones, not every one. The table lists about 97,000 clones, 80% to 85% of them singletons. This specimen was peripheral blood, taken on day 0 of AZD1222 vaccination. The receptor's source is an adult in good health. The rearrangement uses TRBV30 and TRBJ1-1; D unresolved. The CDR3 region is CAWSPVPEAFF. In DNA form, the CDR3 reads TGTGCCTGGAGCCCCGTCCCCGAAGCTTTCTTT.